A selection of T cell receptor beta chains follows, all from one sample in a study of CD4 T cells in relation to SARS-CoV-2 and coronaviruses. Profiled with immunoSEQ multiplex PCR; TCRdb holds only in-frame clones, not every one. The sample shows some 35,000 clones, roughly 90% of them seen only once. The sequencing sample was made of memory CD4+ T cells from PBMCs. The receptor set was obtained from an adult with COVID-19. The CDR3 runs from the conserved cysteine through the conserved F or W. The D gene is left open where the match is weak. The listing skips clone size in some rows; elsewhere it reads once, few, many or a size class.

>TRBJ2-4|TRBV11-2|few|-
CASSSRLAKNIQYF
TGTGCCAGCAGCTCCCGACTAGCCAAAAACATTCAGTACTTC
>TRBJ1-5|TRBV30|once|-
CAWSVRGGGQPQHF
TGTGCCTGGAGTGTACGTGGGGGCGGTCAGCCCCAGCATTTT
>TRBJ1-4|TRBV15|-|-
CATSSKTADNEKLFF
TGTGCCACCAGCAGCAAGACTGCCGATAATGAAAAACTGTTTTTT
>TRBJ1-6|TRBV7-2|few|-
CASTAGVGGSPLHF
TGTGCCAGCACCGCAGGGGTGGGAGGATCACCCCTCCACTTT
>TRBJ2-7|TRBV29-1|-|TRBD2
CSVEPGLGGEQYF
TGCAGCGTTGAACCGGGACTAGGAGGCGAGCAGTACTTC
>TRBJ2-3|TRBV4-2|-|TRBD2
CASSPTSGGLGTDTQYF
TGTGCCAGCAGCCCGACTAGCGGGGGGCTCGGCACAGATACGCAGTATTTT
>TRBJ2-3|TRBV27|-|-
CASSLPSNTQYF
TGTGCCAGCAGTCTTCCCTCCAATACGCAGTATTTT
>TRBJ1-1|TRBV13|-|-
CASRGLGGEAFF
TGTGCCAGCAGGGGCCTGGGAGGTGAAGCTTTCTTT
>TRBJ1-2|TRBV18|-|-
CASSPTENYGYTF
TGTGCCAGCTCACCGACAGAGAACTATGGCTACACCTTC
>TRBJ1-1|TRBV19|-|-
CASSITGPSFEAFF
TGTGCCAGTAGTATTACCGGACCCTCCTTTGAAGCTTTCTTT
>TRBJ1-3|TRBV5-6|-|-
CASSFPGGSGNTIYF
TGTGCCAGCAGCTTCCCCGGGGGGTCTGGAAACACCATATATTTT
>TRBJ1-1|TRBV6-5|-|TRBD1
CASTRTGTEAFF
TGTGCCAGCACCAGGACAGGTACTGAAGCTTTCTTT
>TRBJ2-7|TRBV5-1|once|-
CASSSRRELEQYF
TGCGCCAGCAGCAGCCGACGGGAGTTGGAGCAGTACTTC
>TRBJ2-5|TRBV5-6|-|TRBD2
CASSFVRLAGQETQYF
TGTGCCAGCAGCTTTGTTCGACTAGCGGGTCAAGAGACCCAGTACTTC
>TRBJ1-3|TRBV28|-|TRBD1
CASSLIKGAGSNTIYF
TGTGCCAGCAGTTTAATTAAGGGGGCGGGGTCAAACACCATATATTTT
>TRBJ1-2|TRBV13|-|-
CASSLGITGDLYGYTF
TGTGCCAGCAGCTTAGGCATAACGGGAGATTTGTATGGCTACACCTTC
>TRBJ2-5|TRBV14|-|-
CASSQVSGGGETQYF
TGTGCCAGCAGCCAAGTTTCCGGGGGTGGGGAGACCCAGTACTTC
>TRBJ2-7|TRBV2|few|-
CASSDRGGLSEQYF
TGTGCCAGCAGTGACAGGGGAGGGCTTTCCGAGCAGTACTTC
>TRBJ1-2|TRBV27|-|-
CASSLSGGAVYGYTF
TGTGCCAGCAGTTTATCGGGGGGGGCGGTCTATGGCTACACCTTC
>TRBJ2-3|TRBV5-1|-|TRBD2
CASSGRLAGGRYTDTQYF
TGCGCCAGCAGCGGGAGACTAGCGGGGGGCCGATACACAGATACGCAGTATTTT
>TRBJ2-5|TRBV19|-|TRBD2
CASNPSGGAVETQYF
TGTGCCAGTAATCCTAGCGGGGGGGCCGTTGAGACCCAGTACTTC
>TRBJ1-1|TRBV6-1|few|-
CASSDEGAVTNTEAFF
TGTGCCAGCAGTGATGAGGGAGCAGTCACCAACACTGAAGCTTTCTTT
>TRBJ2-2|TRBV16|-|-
CASSQVQANTGELFF
TGTGCCAGCAGCCAAGTCCAGGCGAACACCGGGGAGCTGTTTTTT
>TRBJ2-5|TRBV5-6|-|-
CASRKGFQGETQYF
TGTGCCAGCAGAAAAGGGTTCCAGGGAGAGACCCAGTACTTC
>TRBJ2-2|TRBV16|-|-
CASSQLATANTGELFF
TGTGCCAGCAGCCAATTGGCGACGGCGAACACCGGGGAGCTGTTTTTT
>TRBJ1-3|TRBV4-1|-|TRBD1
CASSHLQGTGNTIYF
TGCGCCAGCAGCCACCTACAGGGGACGGGAAACACCATATATTTT
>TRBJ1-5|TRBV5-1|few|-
CASSLDAGSQPQHF
TGCGCCAGCAGCTTGGACGCCGGGAGTCAGCCCCAGCATTTT
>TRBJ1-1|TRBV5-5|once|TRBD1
CASSFDPGQGGIGEAFF
TGTGCCAGCAGTTTCGACCCGGGACAGGGTGGTATTGGTGAAGCTTTCTTT
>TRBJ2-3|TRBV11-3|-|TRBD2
CASSQGLAGATDTQYF
TGTGCCAGCAGCCAAGGACTAGCGGGGGCCACAGATACGCAGTATTTT
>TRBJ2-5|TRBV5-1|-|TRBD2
CASSPGGGTDVETQYF
TGCGCCAGCAGCCCGGGGGGAGGGACGGACGTGGAGACCCAGTACTTC
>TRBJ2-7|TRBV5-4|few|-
CASSGLQGYEQYF
TGTGCCAGCAGCGGACTACAGGGTTACGAGCAGTACTTC
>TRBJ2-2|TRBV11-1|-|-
CASSRSGRMNTGELFF
TGTGCCAGCAGTAGATCTGGACGGATGAACACCGGGGAGCTGTTTTTT
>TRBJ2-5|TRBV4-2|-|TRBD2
CASSQEGGRGAQETQYF
TGTGCCAGCAGCCAAGAAGGGGGGCGGGGGGCCCAAGAGACCCAGTACTTC
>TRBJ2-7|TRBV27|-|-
CASSLGPTGYEQYF
TGTGCCAGCAGTTTAGGCCCCACAGGGTACGAGCAGTACTTC
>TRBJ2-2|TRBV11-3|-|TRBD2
CASSYSGGTVTGELFF
TGTGCCAGCAGCTATAGCGGGGGAACCGTCACCGGGGAGCTGTTTTTT
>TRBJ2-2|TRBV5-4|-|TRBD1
CASSLTGGDGELFF
TGTGCCAGCAGCTTGACAGGGGGCGACGGGGAGCTGTTTTTT
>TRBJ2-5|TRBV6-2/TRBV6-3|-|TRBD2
CASSRGLGLAGETQYF
TGTGCCAGCAGTCGAGGTCTGGGACTAGCGGGCGAGACCCAGTACTTC